The rows below give T cell receptor beta chains drawn from one sample of a study of T-cell reconstitution after alpha-beta-depleted transplantation in children. Each CDR3 protein gets one entry after TCRdb re-called the PCR reads with MiXCR. The sample has about 420,000 distinct CDR3 sequences, about 17% seen once. The specimen comprised PBMCs, mostly from graft donor cells, sampled 360 days after TCRalphabeta/CD19-depleted stem cell transplant. Receptors originate from a boy under three years old who had a stem cell transplant for Wiskott-Aldrich syndrome, so the T cells may come from the graft donor. CDR3s include the opening cysteine and the closing phenylalanine or tryptophan. Fields, in order: D gene, clone size, V gene, J gene, CDR3 protein. The D gene is left open where the match is weak. Only some rows state a clone size, as once, few, many or a class for expanded clones.

d_gene: TRBD2
abundance: few
v_gene: TRBV27
j_gene: TRBJ2-1
CDR3aa: CASSLNREGLQSEQFF

d_gene: -
abundance: few
v_gene: TRBV18
j_gene: TRBJ2-7
CDR3aa: CASSPRGPPYEQYF

d_gene: TRBD1
abundance: -
v_gene: TRBV13
j_gene: TRBJ2-7
CDR3aa: CAILPGQNYEQYF

d_gene: TRBD2
abundance: -
v_gene: TRBV18
j_gene: TRBJ2-7
CDR3aa: CASSPKTSGRSYEQYF

d_gene: TRBD1
abundance: -
v_gene: TRBV5-1
j_gene: TRBJ2-1
CDR3aa: CASSLRSGQGFHEQFF

d_gene: TRBD2
abundance: -
v_gene: TRBV7-2
j_gene: TRBJ2-5
CDR3aa: CASSLGLAGGSGKTQYF

d_gene: -
abundance: -
v_gene: TRBV28
j_gene: TRBJ2-7
CDR3aa: CASSSVMRGYEQYF

d_gene: TRBD1
abundance: -
v_gene: TRBV6-5
j_gene: TRBJ2-2
CDR3aa: CASSSRTGRTGELFF

d_gene: -
abundance: -
v_gene: TRBV24-1
j_gene: TRBJ2-2
CDR3aa: CATRSGQTNTGELFF

d_gene: -
abundance: -
v_gene: TRBV12-3/TRBV12-4
j_gene: TRBJ1-1
CDR3aa: CASSEMAGTTEAFF

d_gene: TRBD1
abundance: many
v_gene: TRBV7-2
j_gene: TRBJ2-7
CDR3aa: CASSRQGYEQYF

d_gene: -
abundance: -
v_gene: TRBV7-9
j_gene: TRBJ2-7
CDR3aa: CASSFLRGKGGYEQYF

d_gene: TRBD1
abundance: few
v_gene: TRBV12-3/TRBV12-4
j_gene: TRBJ2-5
CDR3aa: CASSLGTGLGETQYF

d_gene: -
abundance: -
v_gene: TRBV6-5
j_gene: TRBJ1-1
CDR3aa: CASSYGGTLRANTEAFF

d_gene: -
abundance: few
v_gene: TRBV29-1
j_gene: TRBJ1-1
CDR3aa: CSVLTGGNTEAFF

d_gene: -
abundance: -
v_gene: TRBV20-1
j_gene: TRBJ2-3
CDR3aa: CSARDNERWQDTQYF

d_gene: -
abundance: -
v_gene: TRBV20-1
j_gene: TRBJ2-5
CDR3aa: CSASLEAQYF

d_gene: -
abundance: -
v_gene: TRBV10-1
j_gene: TRBJ2-7
CDR3aa: CASSDETGTSSYEQYF

d_gene: -
abundance: few
v_gene: TRBV7-9
j_gene: TRBJ2-3
CDR3aa: CASSFTGITDTQYF

d_gene: -
abundance: -
v_gene: TRBV5-1
j_gene: TRBJ2-7
CDR3aa: CASRFVGSSYEQYF

d_gene: TRBD2
abundance: few
v_gene: TRBV30
j_gene: TRBJ2-1
CDR3aa: CAWRGGPGTSGRAYNEQFF

d_gene: TRBD2
abundance: -
v_gene: TRBV5-1
j_gene: TRBJ2-1
CDR3aa: CASSLGTSEFF

d_gene: TRBD2
abundance: -
v_gene: TRBV5-6
j_gene: TRBJ2-2
CDR3aa: CASSPGTSGRHTGELFF

d_gene: TRBD1
abundance: few
v_gene: TRBV29-1
j_gene: TRBJ2-7
CDR3aa: CSATGGAPYEQYF

d_gene: -
abundance: -
v_gene: TRBV11-2
j_gene: TRBJ2-5
CDR3aa: CASSLKGTIVIRETQYF

d_gene: TRBD2
abundance: few
v_gene: TRBV20-1
j_gene: TRBJ2-3
CDR3aa: CRPGLAPTTDTQYF

d_gene: -
abundance: -
v_gene: TRBV5-1
j_gene: TRBJ2-5
CDR3aa: CASSLAVSHQETQYF

d_gene: -
abundance: few
v_gene: TRBV10-3
j_gene: TRBJ1-6
CDR3aa: CAISESLRGISSPLHF

d_gene: TRBD1
abundance: -
v_gene: TRBV5-1
j_gene: TRBJ2-7
CDR3aa: CASSFGGQGVNEQYF

d_gene: -
abundance: -
v_gene: TRBV4-1
j_gene: TRBJ1-1
CDR3aa: CASSQPRGEAFF

d_gene: -
abundance: few
v_gene: TRBV20-1
j_gene: TRBJ2-3
CDR3aa: CSASTDTDTQYF

d_gene: TRBD2
abundance: -
v_gene: TRBV29-1
j_gene: TRBJ2-1
CDR3aa: CSVPGLAGRNEQFF

d_gene: TRBD1
abundance: few
v_gene: TRBV7-9
j_gene: TRBJ1-4
CDR3aa: CASSLKTGSGNEKLFF

d_gene: -
abundance: -
v_gene: TRBV7-6
j_gene: TRBJ2-5
CDR3aa: CASSRTPYQETQYF

d_gene: -
abundance: -
v_gene: TRBV18
j_gene: TRBJ1-1
CDR3aa: CASSRDWGTEAFF

d_gene: -
abundance: -
v_gene: TRBV5-1
j_gene: TRBJ1-1
CDR3aa: CASSLRTWNTEAFF

d_gene: TRBD1
abundance: few
v_gene: TRBV4-1
j_gene: TRBJ2-5
CDR3aa: CASSQAQGAWRYQETQYF

d_gene: TRBD2
abundance: few
v_gene: TRBV24-1
j_gene: TRBJ2-3
CDR3aa: CATSDFNSGRTDTQYF